Described below is a single T cell receptor (beta chain) sequence and its context. Its target is unknown. The data originate from a study of T cells in women clearing cervical HPV infection. At the level of the study: Case blood drawn at lesion detection; control blood after infection cleared. The study's findings and limits: Effector/memory and HPV-specific T cells were not isolated, and association timing is unknown.

The table came from immunoSEQ multiplex PCR; TCRdb's copy has only in-frame clones and leaves some out. The sample table includes 30,000 to 35,000 clones. The source of this sequence is a woman aged 18 to 75 with a cervical HPV16 infection that either progressed to CIN3+ or cleared (not recorded which). The sequenced material came from blood buffy coat.

The DNA read from the CDR3 is TGTGCCAGCAGCCGCGGGACTAGCGGGAGGGGCGAG. Translation gives CASSRGTSGRGE. The complete CDR3 reads CASSRGTSGRGEQYF. The V and J genes are TRBV14 and TRBJ2-7; TRBD2 aligns across 16 bases. The DNA ends 3 residues before the CDR3 does, and the rest of the CDR3 is filled in from the germline J gene. Germline V lookup: CDR1 SGHDN, CDR2 FVKESK. J was trimmed by 6 bases and V by 4 bases; bases with no gene match: 3. The CDR3 runs 15 residues. Filled out from reference TRBV14 and TRBJ2-7, the complete variable domain reads EAGVTQFPSHSVIEKGQTVTLRCDPISGHDNLYWYRRVMGKEIKFLLHFVKESKQDESGMPNNRFLAERTGGTYSTLKVQPAELEDSGVYFCASSRGTSGRGEQYFGPGTRLTVT.